Included here is one TCR beta chain sequence, with context. Clones were sequenced by immunoSEQ multiplex PCR, and TCRdb holds only the in-frame ones, with some missing. The table records about 120,000 clones, about 90% of them present only once. The data stem from a study of control samples from healthy donors and cancer patients. The germline CDR1 and CDR2 sequences are SGDLS and YYNGEE. Trimming took 1 base from V and 0 from J, leaving 13 bases between them. This CDR3 has 16 amino acids. The TCR originated in a man aged 45-65 years in good health. The rearrangement uses TRBV9 and TRBJ1-1; weak D call: TRBD1 (6 bases). The source material was blood. The CDR3 is CASSVNREGMNTEAFF. Here the CDR3 DNA reads TGTGCCAGCAGCGTAAACAGGGAAGGGATGAACACTGAAGCTTTCTTT. The full variable domain, its missing parts supplied by reference TRBV9 and TRBJ1-1, is DSGVTQTPKHLITATGQRVTLRCSPRSGDLSVYWYQQSLDQGLQFLIQYYNGEERAKGNILERFSAQQFPDLHSELNLSSLELGDSALYFCASSVNREGMNTEAFFGQGTRLTVV.